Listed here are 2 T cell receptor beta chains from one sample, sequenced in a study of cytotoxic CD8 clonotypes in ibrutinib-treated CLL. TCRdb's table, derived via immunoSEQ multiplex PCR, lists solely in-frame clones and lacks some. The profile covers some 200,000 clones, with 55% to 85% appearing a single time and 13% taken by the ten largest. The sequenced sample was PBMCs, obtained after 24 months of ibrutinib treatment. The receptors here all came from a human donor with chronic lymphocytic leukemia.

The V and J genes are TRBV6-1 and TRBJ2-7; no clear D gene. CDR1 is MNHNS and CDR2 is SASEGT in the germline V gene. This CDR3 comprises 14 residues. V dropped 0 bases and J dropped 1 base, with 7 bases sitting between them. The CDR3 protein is CASSEAGQSYEQYF. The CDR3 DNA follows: TGTGCCAGCAGTGAAGCCGGGCAGTCCTACGAGCAGTACTTC.

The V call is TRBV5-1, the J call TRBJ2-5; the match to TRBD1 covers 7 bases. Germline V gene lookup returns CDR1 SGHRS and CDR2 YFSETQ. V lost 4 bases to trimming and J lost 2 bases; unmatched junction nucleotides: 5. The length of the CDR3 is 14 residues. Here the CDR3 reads CASSAGTEQETQYF. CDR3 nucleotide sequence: TGCGCCAGCAGCGCCGGGACAGAACAAGAGACCCAGTACTTC.